A single TCR beta chain is shown here with its context. This clone occurred many times. What this receptor recognizes is not known. Base qualities were left out, and no much larger clone turns up one base away. This specimen comes from a study of metastatic and nonmetastatic thyroid tumors (dated by TCRdb to 2020 to 2021). About the full investigation: The researchers compared repertoires between peripheral blood samples and tumor or nodule tissue samples from patients with malignant or benign thyroid disease. What the research found in general, with its limitations: In both blood and tumor samples, TCR beta diversity was reported to be significantly higher in malignant tumors than in benign nodules.

Before undergoing thyroid surgery, none of the patients had been given any kind of treatment. Using T-cell receptor beta sequencing, the researchers looked back retrospectively at clinical samples from patients, gathered between the early 2010s and the late 2010s. Library preparation used PCR. The sequencer listed for this sample is Illumina HiSeq 4000. High-throughput sequencing was used to profile the CDR3 region of the TCR beta-chain in every patient. Concerning the study's data processing: The researchers built a classifier to tell apart papillary thyroid cancer patients with distant metastasis, based on CDR3 differences among clinicopathological groups. The Shannon index was used to measure repertoire diversity, and the Morisita-Horn index was used to measure how similar tumor and blood repertoires were. TCRdb reran the public reads through fastp at Q25 and MiXCR, keeping productive beta chains. These V and J calls rely on TCRdb rather than the paper's analysis. The sample includes about 53,000 clones, with 20% observed a single time. In total, the top ten clones hold around 4% of the sample.

The CDR3, from cysteine to phenylalanine, totals 11 residues. The kept DNA is CDR3 alone, 33 bases in frame from the first base. V ends up 6 bases short and J 6 bases short, with an unmatched junction base count of 1. The germline V gene provides CDR1 MDHEN and CDR2 SYDVKM. The sequence came from a female donor with papillary thyroid cancer or a benign thyroid nodule (not recorded which). Some clones in this sample may be carry-over from other donors' samples. The sequencing input was blood. Recombination linked TRBV28 to TRBJ2-7, with TRBD1 matching 8 junction bases. The CDR3 reads CASRTGAEQYF. Read as DNA, the sequence is TGTGCCAGCAGGACAGGGGCCGAGCAGTACTTC.